The TCR beta chain under discussion was sequenced for a study of cytomegalovirus exposure and HLA in healthy donors. Study findings and constraints: CMV serostatus was the only recorded immune exposure for donors.

From germline, CDR1 is MNHNY and CDR2 SVGAGI (reference sequence). The CDR3 sequence is 13 residues long. A multiplex PCR was run with 60 Vbeta primers and 13 Jbeta primers. Sequenced by immunoSEQ multiplex PCR; TCRdb stores in-frame clones only, minus some. The top ten clones hold under 5% of a sample with some 100,000 clones, about four fifths of them seen once. Turning to this clone: Its antigen is currently unknown.

The V and J genes are TRBV6-6 and TRBJ2-5, with D possibly matching TRBD2 (5 bases). The J call is doubtful: the DNA matches TRBJ2-7 better. The receptor was derived from a female donor in good health and CMV-seropositive. Sequencing was performed on PBMCs. CDR3 coding DNA: TGTGCCAGCAGACGAACTAGTGACTACGAGCAGTACTTC. It is translated as CASRRTSDYEQYF.